Each of the 13 T cell receptor beta chains below was sequenced from the same sample in a study of T cells in Graves' hyperthyroidism and ophthalmopathy. Researchers took RNA transcripts and amplified the TCR beta CDR3 regions from them. The TCR CDR3 first-round RT-PCR relied on the HTBI primer set. TCRdb reanalysed the multiplex PCR reads using MiXCR and keeps one entry per CDR3 protein. Of roughly 720,000 distinct CDR3 sequences in the sample, around 15% are singletons; the top ten hold roughly a sixth. Sequenced sample: blood. The source of these receptors is a man aged 45-60 years with Graves' hyperthyroidism.

The table lists this clonotype with many counts. CDR3 coding DNA: TGTGCCAGCAGCTCCTCGGGGTCTATAACAGATACGCAGTATTTT. Protein: CASSSSGSITDTQYF. The chain couples TRBV7-3 to TRBJ2-3, with D perhaps matching TRBD2 (5 bases). Germline V gene sequence: CDR1 SGHTA, CDR2 FQGTGA. CDR3 size: 15 residues. Trimming cost V 4 bases and J 3 bases, with 14 bases left between them. Drawing the rest from reference TRBV7-3 and TRBJ2-3, the complete variable domain is GAGVSQTPSNKVTEKGKYVELRCDPISGHTALYWYRQSLGQGPEFLIYFQGTGAADDSGLPNDRFFAVRPEGSVSTLKIQRTERGDSAVYLCASSSSGSITDTQYFGPGTRLTVL.

This clonotype showed up many times. The gene calls are TRBV7-2 and TRBJ1-1; D gene uncertain. Trimming stripped 2 bases from V and 7 bases from J, with 14 bases between. Germline V gene data show CDR1 as SGHTA and CDR2 as FQGNSA. This CDR3 region has 14 residues. The DNA for the CDR3 is TGTGCCAGCAGCTTACGTCAGACGACTGTTGAAGCTTTCTTT. Its protein product is CASSLRQTTVEAFF. The full variable domain, rest sourced from reference TRBV7-2 and TRBJ1-1, is GAGVSQSPSNKVTEKGKDVELRCDPISGHTALYWYRQSLGQGLEFLIYFQGNSAPDKSGLPSDRFSAERTGGSVSTLTIQRTQQEDSAVYLCASSLRQTTVEAFFGQGTRLTVV.

This clonotype was found many times. The chain is built from TRBV14 and TRBJ2-1, with 10 bases identical to TRBD2. Germline trimming cut 5 bases from V and 4 bases from J; bases unmatched to any gene: 5. The CDR3 is 15 amino acids. Looked up from germline, CDR1 is SGHDN and CDR2 is FVKESK. CDR3 coding DNA: TGTGCCAGCAGCTGGACTAGCGGCAAGTACAATGAGCAGTTCTTC. Translated, it gives CASSWTSGKYNEQFF.

In this sample, this clonotype turned up a few times. This rearrangement joins TRBV27 to TRBJ2-5, with D perhaps matching TRBD1 (6 bases). The CDR3 has 15 amino acids. V lost 3 bases, J lost 5 bases, and 16 bases lay in between. Germline CDR1 MNHEY, CDR2 SMNVEV (reference sequence). The CDR3 reads CASSFSTGRTETQYF. CDR3 coding DNA: TGTGCCAGCAGTTTCAGTACAGGGCGGACGGAGACCCAGTACTTC.

In its sample, this clonotype was seen many times. The chain couples TRBV12-3 or TRBV12-4 to TRBJ1-1; 11 positions agree with TRBD1. V shed 6 bases, J shed 2 bases, and the junction held 8 bases outside the gene matches. This CDR3 is built from 16 residues. DNA of the CDR3: TGTGCCAGCAGCCGAGGACAGGGGGCGGGAAACACTGAAGCTTTCTTT. Translated, it gives CASSRGQGAGNTEAFF.

This chain links TRBV27 with TRBJ2-7, with 9 bases lining up with TRBD1. This CDR3 comprises 14 residues. CDR1 MNHEY and CDR2 SMNVEV come from the germline V gene (reference sequence). J lost 7 bases, V lost 6 bases, and 10 bases had no gene match. The CDR3 bases are TGTGCCAGCAGATTGGGACAGGGACCTAGTGAGCAGTACTTC. Protein: CASRLGQGPSEQYF.

This clonotype was recorded at least ten times. V and J are TRBV7-2 and TRBJ2-1; the match to TRBD2 covers 8 bases. J was trimmed by 5 bases and V by 1 base; bases with no gene match: 4. The germline V gene encodes CDR1 SGHTA and CDR2 FQGNSA. This CDR3 comprises 15 residues. The CDR3 here is CASSLVAGQNNEQFF. The CDR3 DNA follows: TGTGCCAGCAGCTTAGTAGCGGGGCAAAACAATGAGCAGTTCTTC.

This clonotype showed up many times. The chain links TRBV5-1 to TRBJ2-1; 9 bases are shared with TRBD1. Germline V gene data show CDR1 as SGHRS and CDR2 as YFSETQ. This CDR3 has 16 residues. V trimming: 4 bases; J trimming: 6 bases; junction bases outside the gene matches: 11. The CDR3 sequence is CASSGQPGQGFNEQFF. The CDR3 DNA sequence: TGCGCCAGCAGCGGCCAACCGGGACAGGGTTTCAATGAGCAGTTCTTC. The full variable domain, its missing parts supplied by reference TRBV5-1 and TRBJ2-1, is KAGVTQTPRYLIKTRGQQVTLSCSPISGHRSVSWYQQTPGQGLQFLFEYFSETQRNKGNFPGRFSGRQFSNSRSEMNVSTLELGDSALYLCASSGQPGQGFNEQFFGPGTRLTVL.

This clonotype was counted a few times. Compared with germline, one end of the junction differs, possibly owing to a read error. The rearrangement uses TRBV13 and TRBJ2-1, with TRBD1 as a possible D gene (6 bases). Germline V gene lookup returns CDR1 PRHDT and CDR2 FYEKMQ (reference sequence). The CDR3 extends over 16 amino acids. CDR3 DNA: TGCGCCAGCAGCTTGCTGGGGGCGAGGTCGGGCAATGAGCAGTTCTTC. Protein: CASSLLGARSGNEQFF. Based on the CDR3 plus reference TRBV13 and TRBJ2-1, the full variable domain is AAGVIQSPRHLIKEKRETATLKCYPIPRHDTVYWYQQGPGQDPQFLISFYEKMQSDKGSIPDRFSAQQFSDYHSELNMSSLELGDSALYFCASSLLGARSGNEQFFGPGTRLTVL.

This clonotype was recorded at least ten times. This rearrangement joins TRBV29-1 to TRBJ2-2; 7 bases are a match to TRBD1. Germline V gene data show CDR1 as SQVTM and CDR2 as ANQGSEA. The CDR3 sequence is 15 residues long. V lost 5 bases, J lost 5 bases, and 11 bases stayed unmatched. The CDR3 region is CSVRSGTEHTGELFF. CDR3 sequence (DNA): TGCAGCGTTAGATCCGGGACAGAGCATACCGGGGAGCTGTTTTTT.

In its sample, this clonotype was seen many times. The gene calls are TRBV5-6 and TRBJ2-1, with 10 positions matching TRBD2. After removal of 3 bases from V and 8 bases from J, the junction contained 11 bases not matched to a gene. The germline V gene has CDR1 SGHDT and CDR2 YYEEEE. CDR3 size: 16 residues. The CDR3 is CASSSRASGSLDEQFF. Written as DNA, the CDR3 is TGTGCCAGCAGCTCCCGGGCTAGCGGGAGTTTAGATGAGCAGTTCTTC.

This clonotype was counted at least ten times. V is TRBV30 and J is TRBJ2-5, with D possibly being TRBD1 (6 bases). V was clipped by 0 bases and J by 1 base, with 12 bases between them. In germline, CDR1 is GTSNPN, CDR2 SVGIG (reference sequence). The CDR3 is 15 amino acids. CDR3 loop: CAWSVRGQLQETQYF. CDR3 bases: TGTGCCTGGAGTGTACGCGGACAGCTCCAAGAGACCCAGTACTTC.

This clonotype appeared many times. This chain connects TRBV30 to TRBJ1-2; no definite D call. CDR1 and CDR2 (germline): GTSNPN, SVGIG (reference sequence). This CDR3 contains 13 residues. V lost 2 bases, J lost 6 bases, and 13 bases lay in between. The CDR3 sequence: CAWSRAGADGYTF. The CDR3 DNA reads TGTGCCTGGAGTCGGGCGGGTGCTGATGGCTACACCTTC.